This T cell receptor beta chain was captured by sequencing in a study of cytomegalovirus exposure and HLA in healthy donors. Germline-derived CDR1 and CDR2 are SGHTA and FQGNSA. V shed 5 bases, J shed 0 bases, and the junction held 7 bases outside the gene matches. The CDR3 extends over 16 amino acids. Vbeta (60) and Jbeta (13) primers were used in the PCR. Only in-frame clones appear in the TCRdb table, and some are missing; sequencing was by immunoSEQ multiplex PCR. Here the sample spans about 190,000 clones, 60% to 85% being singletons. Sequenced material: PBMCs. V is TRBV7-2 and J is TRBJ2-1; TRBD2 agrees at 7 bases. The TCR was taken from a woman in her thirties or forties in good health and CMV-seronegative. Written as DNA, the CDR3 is TGTGCCAGCAGCGTTGATAGCGGGTCCTCCTACAATGAGCAGTTCTTC. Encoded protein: CASSVDSGSSYNEQFF.